The entry below gives a single T cell receptor beta chain sequence along with its context. Its antigen is unknown. This sample stems from a study of shared clonotypes between healthy human individuals. This CDR3 comprises 15 residues. Trimming took off 4 bases at V and 5 bases at J, with 17 bases between the two ends. CDR1 is SGDLS and CDR2 is YYNGEE in the germline V gene. Study-wide findings and caveats: It was observed that about 5% of naive CD4 clonotypes were shared across several donors. Against clonotypes common to all four donors, non-shared ones had lower generation probabilities.

Donors comprised healthy HIV-negative adults lacking recent acute infections or vaccinations. The investigators split CD4+ cells into a CD45RA+ naive subset and a CD45RA-negative memory subset. Assay: immunoSEQ multiplex PCR; the TCRdb copy retains only in-frame clones and omits some. This table has some 1 million clones, roughly 75% appearing once. Sequencing used memory CD4+ T cells sorted from blood. Subset: CD45RA-negative fraction. The sequence was obtained from a man aged 18 to 30 in good health. This sequence joins TRBV9 and TRBJ2-3; perhaps TRBD1 as D (6 bases). DNA of the CDR3: TGTGCCAGCAGCCTTCCTAGGGGGAATAGAGATACGCAGTATTTT. Its protein is CASSLPRGNRDTQYF. Using reference TRBV9 and TRBJ2-3 for the parts outside the CDR3, the full variable domain is DSGVTQTPKHLITATGQRVTLRCSPRSGDLSVYWYQQSLDQGLQFLIQYYNGEERAKGNILERFSAQQFPDLHSELNLSSLELGDSALYFCASSLPRGNRDTQYFGPGTRLTVL.